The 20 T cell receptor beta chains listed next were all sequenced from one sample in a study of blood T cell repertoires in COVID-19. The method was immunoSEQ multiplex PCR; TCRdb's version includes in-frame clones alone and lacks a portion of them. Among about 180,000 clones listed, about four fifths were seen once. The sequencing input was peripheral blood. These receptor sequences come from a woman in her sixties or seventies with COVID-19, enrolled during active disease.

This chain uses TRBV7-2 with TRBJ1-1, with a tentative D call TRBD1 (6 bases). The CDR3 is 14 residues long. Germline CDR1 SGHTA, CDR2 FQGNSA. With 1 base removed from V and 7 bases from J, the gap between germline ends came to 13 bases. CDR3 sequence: CASSLVGGRNEAFF. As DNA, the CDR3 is TGTGCCAGCAGCTTAGTCGGGGGGCGAAATGAAGCTTTCTTT.

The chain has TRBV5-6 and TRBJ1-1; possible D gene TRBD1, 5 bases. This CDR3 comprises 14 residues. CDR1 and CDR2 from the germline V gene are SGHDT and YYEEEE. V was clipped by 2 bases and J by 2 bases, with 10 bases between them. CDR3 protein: CASSFRGSNTEAFF. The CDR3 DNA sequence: TGTGCCAGCAGCTTTCGGGGGTCCAACACTGAAGCTTTCTTT.

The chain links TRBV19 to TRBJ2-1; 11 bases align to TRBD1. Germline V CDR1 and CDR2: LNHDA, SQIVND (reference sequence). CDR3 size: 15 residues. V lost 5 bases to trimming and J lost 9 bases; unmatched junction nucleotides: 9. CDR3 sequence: CASSLGQGVEGEQFF. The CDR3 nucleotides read TGTGCCAGTAGTTTGGGACAGGGGGTTGAAGGTGAGCAGTTCTTC.

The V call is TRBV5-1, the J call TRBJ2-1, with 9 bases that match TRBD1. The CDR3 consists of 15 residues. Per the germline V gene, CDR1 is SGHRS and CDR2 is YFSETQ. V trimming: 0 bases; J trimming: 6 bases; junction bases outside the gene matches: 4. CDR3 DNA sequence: TGCGCCAGCAGCTTGGTGGGACAGGGAGGCAATGAGCAGTTCTTC. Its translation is CASSLVGQGGNEQFF.

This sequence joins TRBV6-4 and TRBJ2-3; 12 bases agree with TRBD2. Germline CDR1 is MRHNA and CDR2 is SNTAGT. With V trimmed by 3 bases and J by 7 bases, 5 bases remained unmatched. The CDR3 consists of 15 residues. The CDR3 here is CASSETSGRWNTQYF. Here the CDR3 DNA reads TGTGCCAGCAGTGAGACTAGCGGGAGATGGAATACGCAGTATTTT.

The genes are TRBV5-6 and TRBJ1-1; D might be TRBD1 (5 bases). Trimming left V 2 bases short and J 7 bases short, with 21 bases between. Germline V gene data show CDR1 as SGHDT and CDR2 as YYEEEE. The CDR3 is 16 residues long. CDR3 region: CASSLTGPSSQDEAFF. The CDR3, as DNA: TGTGCCAGCAGCTTAACGGGTCCCTCTTCACAGGATGAAGCTTTCTTT.

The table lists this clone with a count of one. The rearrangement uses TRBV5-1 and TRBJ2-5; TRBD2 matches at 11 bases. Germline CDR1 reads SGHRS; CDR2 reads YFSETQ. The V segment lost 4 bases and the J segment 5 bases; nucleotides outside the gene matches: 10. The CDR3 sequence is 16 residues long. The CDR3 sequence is CASSQMTSGTGETQYF. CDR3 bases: TGCGCCAGCAGCCAGATGACTAGCGGGACGGGGGAGACCCAGTACTTC.

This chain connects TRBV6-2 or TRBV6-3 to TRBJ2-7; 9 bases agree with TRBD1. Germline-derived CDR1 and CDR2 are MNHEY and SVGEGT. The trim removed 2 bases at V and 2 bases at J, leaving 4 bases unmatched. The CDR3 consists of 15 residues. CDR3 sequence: CASSYKGQGPYEQYF. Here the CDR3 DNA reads TGTGCCAGCAGTTACAAGGGACAGGGTCCCTACGAGCAGTACTTC.

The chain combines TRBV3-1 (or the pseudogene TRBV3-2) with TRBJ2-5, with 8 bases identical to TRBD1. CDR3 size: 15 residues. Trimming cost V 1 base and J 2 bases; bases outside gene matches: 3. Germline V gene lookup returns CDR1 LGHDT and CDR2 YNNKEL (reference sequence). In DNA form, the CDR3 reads TGTGCCAGCAGCCAAGGGACAGGGTATCAAGAGACCCAGTACTTC. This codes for CASSQGTGYQETQYF.

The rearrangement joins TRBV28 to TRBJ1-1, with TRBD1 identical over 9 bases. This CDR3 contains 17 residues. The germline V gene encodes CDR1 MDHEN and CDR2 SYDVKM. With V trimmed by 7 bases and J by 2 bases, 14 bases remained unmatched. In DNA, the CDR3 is TGTGCCAGCACCTTAGGGGGACAGGGAGGGGTTAACACTGAAGCTTTCTTT. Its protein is CASTLGGQGGVNTEAFF.

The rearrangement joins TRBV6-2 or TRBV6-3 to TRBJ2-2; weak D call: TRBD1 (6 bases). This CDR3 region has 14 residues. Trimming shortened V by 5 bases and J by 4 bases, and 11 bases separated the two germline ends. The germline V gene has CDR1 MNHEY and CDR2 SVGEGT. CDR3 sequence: CASSRTGSTGELFF. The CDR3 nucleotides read TGTGCCAGCAGTCGCACAGGGAGCACCGGGGAGCTGTTTTTT.

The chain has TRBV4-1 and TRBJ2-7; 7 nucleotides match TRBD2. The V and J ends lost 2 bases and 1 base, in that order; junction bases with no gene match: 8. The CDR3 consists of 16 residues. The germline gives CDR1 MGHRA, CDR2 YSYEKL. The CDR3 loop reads CASSQPRRGSSYEQYF. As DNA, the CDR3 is TGCGCCAGCAGCCAACCGAGGCGGGGGAGTTCCTACGAGCAGTACTTC.

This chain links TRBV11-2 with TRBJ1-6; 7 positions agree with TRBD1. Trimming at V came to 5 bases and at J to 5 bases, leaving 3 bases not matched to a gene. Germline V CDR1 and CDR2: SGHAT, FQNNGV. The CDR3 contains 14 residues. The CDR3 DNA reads TGTGCCAGCAGCGCGACAGGGAATAATTCACCCCTCCACTTT. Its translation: CASSATGNNSPLHF.

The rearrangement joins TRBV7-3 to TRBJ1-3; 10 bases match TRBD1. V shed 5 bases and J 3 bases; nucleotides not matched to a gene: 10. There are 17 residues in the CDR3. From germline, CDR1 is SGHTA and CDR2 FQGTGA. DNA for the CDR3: TGTGCCAGCAGCCCCGGAGGGGACAGGGGAGGTGGAAACACCATATATTTT. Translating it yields CASSPGGDRGGGNTIYF.

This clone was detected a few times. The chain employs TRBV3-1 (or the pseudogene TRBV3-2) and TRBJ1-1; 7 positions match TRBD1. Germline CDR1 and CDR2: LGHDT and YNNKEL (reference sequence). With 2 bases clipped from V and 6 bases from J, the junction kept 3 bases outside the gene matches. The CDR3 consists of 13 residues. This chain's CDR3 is CASSQRQGAEAFF. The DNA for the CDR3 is TGTGCCAGCAGCCAAAGACAGGGAGCTGAAGCTTTCTTT.

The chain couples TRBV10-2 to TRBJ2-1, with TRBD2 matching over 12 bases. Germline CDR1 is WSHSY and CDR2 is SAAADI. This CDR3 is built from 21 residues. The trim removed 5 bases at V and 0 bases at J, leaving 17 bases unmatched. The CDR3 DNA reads TGCGCCAGCAGTCCGCATAGGACTAGCGGGACTACTGTCAGCTCCTACAATGAGCAGTTCTTC. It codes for CASSPHRTSGTTVSSYNEQFF.

This chain's CDR3 is CASSTWTSGSTDTQYF. CDR3 in DNA: TGTGCCAGCAGCACCTGGACTAGCGGCAGCACAGATACGCAGTATTTT. The chain has TRBV6-2 or TRBV6-3 and TRBJ2-3; 10 nucleotides line up with TRBD2. This CDR3 comprises 16 residues. CDR1 MNHEY and CDR2 SVGEGT come from the germline V gene. J gave up 0 bases and V 6 bases, and 6 bases lay outside the gene matches.

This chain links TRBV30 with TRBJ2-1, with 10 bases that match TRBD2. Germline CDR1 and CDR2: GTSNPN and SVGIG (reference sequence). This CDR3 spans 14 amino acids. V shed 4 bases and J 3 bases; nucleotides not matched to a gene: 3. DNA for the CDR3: TGTGCCTGGATACGGACTAGCGGCTACAATGAGCAGTTCTTC. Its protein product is CAWIRTSGYNEQFF.

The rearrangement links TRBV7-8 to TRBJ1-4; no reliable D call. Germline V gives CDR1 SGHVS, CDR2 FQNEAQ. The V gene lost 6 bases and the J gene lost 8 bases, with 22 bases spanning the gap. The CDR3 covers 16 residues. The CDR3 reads CASSPRVDTRYEKLFF. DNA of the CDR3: TGTGCCAGCAGTCCGCGGGTCGACACGAGGTACGAAAAACTGTTTTTT.

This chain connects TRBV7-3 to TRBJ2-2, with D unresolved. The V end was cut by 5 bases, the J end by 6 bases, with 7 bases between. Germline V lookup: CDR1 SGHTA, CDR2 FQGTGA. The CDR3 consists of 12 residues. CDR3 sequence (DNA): TGTGCCAGCAGCCCCCCGGCCGGGGAGCTGTTTTTT. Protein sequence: CASSPPAGELFF.